These 24 T cell receptor beta chains originate from one sample sequenced in a study of CD8 T cells in ankylosing spondylitis. Study-wide points: Seemingly distinctive of ankylosing spondylitis blood was a TCR beta motif formed by eight highly homologous variants.

TCRdb fed the 5' RACE reads into MiXCR, producing one record per CDR3 protein. Among some 840,000 distinct CDR3 sequences listed, about 10% were seen once. What these receptors recognize is not known. The material sequenced was blood, either unsorted or a sorted T cell fraction (not recorded which). The receptors stem from a male donor with ankylosing spondylitis.

In its sample, this clonotype was seen a few times. The chain has TRBV27 and TRBJ2-2; 11 bases map to TRBD2. Germline values: CDR1 MNHEY, CDR2 SMNVEV (reference sequence). Trimming took 6 bases from V and 5 from J; bases not matched to a gene: 8. The CDR3 covers 16 residues. CDR3 in amino acids: CASRLAGGPRTGELFF. The CDR3 bases are TGTGCCAGCAGATTAGCGGGAGGGCCGAGGACCGGGGAGCTGTTTTTT.

The rearrangement joins TRBV7-2 to TRBJ2-2; a possible D gene is TRBD1 (5 bases). The V end lost 10 bases, the J end lost 1 base, and 13 bases lay between the germline ends. This CDR3 is 14 amino acids long. Per the germline V gene, CDR1 is SGHTA and CDR2 is FQGNSA. The CDR3 DNA sequence: TGTGCCACCCCAGCCGACAGGAACACCGGGGAGCTGTTTTTT. Amino acid sequence: CATPADRNTGELFF. The variable domain in full, with the rest retrieved from reference TRBV7-2 and TRBJ2-2, is GAGVSQSPSNKVTEKGKDVELRCDPISGHTALYWYRQSLGQGLEFLIYFQGNSAPDKSGLPSDRFSAERTGGSVSTLTIQRTQQEDSAVYLCATPADRNTGELFFGEGSRLTVL.

This clonotype was counted between two and nine times. This chain connects TRBV20-1 to TRBJ1-2; D not resolved. V was cut by 3 bases and J by 0 bases, with 14 bases left in between. The length of the CDR3 is 15 residues. Germline V gene sequence: CDR1 DFQATT, CDR2 SNEGSKA (reference sequence). The CDR3 loop reads CSARGNTATNYGYTF. The CDR3 DNA is TGCAGTGCTAGGGGGAATACAGCAACTAACTATGGCTACACCTTC.

This clonotype was found a few times. The chain recombines TRBV2 with TRBJ2-3, with D possibly called TRBD1 or TRBD2 (5 bases each). Germline V gene sequence: CDR1 SNHLY, CDR2 FYNNEI. V was trimmed by 3 bases and J by 6 bases, leaving 13 bases between them. The CDR3 sequence is 14 residues long. CDR3 DNA: TGTGCCAGCAGTGACGGGGACGACGGGGATACGCAGTATTTT. Its translation: CASSDGDDGDTQYF.

Ten or more counts support this clonotype. One base away lies a much larger clone, so this may be a sequencing read error. The chain uses TRBV7-2 and TRBJ2-1, with D uncertain. This CDR3 is built from 11 residues. Trimming cost V 4 bases and J 5 bases, with 3 bases left between them. Germline lookup yields CDR1 SGHTA and CDR2 FQGNSA. CDR3: CASSYNNEQFF. The CDR3 nucleotides read TGTGCCAGCAGCTACAACAATGAGCAGTTCTTC.

This clonotype was recorded a few times. The chain recombines TRBV6-4 with TRBJ2-3; 8 bases are a match to TRBD2. Germline V gene sequence: CDR1 MRHNA, CDR2 SNTAGT. The junction had 2 bases not matched to a gene; V was cut back by 0 bases and J by 0 bases. There are 16 residues in the CDR3. CDR3 DNA: TGTGCCAGCAGTGACTCCGCTAGCGGGAGCACAGATACGCAGTATTTT. This translates into CASSDSASGSTDTQYF.

This clonotype occurred a few times. This chain joins TRBV20-1 and TRBJ2-3, with D unclear. Germline assignment: CDR1 DFQATT and CDR2 SNEGSKA (reference sequence). V was shortened by 7 bases and J by 0 bases, with 11 bases between the two germline ends. The CDR3 consists of 13 residues. The CDR3 loop is CSVTLPSTDTQYF. The CDR3 region has the DNA TGCAGTGTGACGCTTCCTAGCACAGATACGCAGTATTTT.

In its sample, this clonotype was seen many times. In DNA form, the CDR3 reads TGTGCCAGCAGTTACTCAGGGGGCCGGACTGAAGCTTTCTTT. Its translation is CASSYSGGRTEAFF. The chain employs TRBV6-5 and TRBJ1-1; 7 positions match TRBD1. V shed 0 bases and J 5 bases; nucleotides not matched to a gene: 3. CDR1 is MNHEY and CDR2 is SVGAGI in the germline V gene. This CDR3 comprises 14 residues.

This clonotype was detected ten times or more. The V call is TRBV6-1, the J call TRBJ2-6; possible D gene TRBD2, 5 bases. Per germline, CDR1 MNHNS and CDR2 SASEGT. The CDR3 has 17 residues. V gave up 7 bases and J gave up 1 base, with 17 bases separating them. The chain's CDR3 is CASIRSGGTSGANVLTF. The CDR3 DNA sequence: TGTGCCAGCATTCGGTCCGGAGGAACTTCTGGGGCCAACGTCCTGACTTTC.

The chain joins TRBV27 to TRBJ2-2; 7 nucleotides align to TRBD2. V lost 6 bases, J lost 5 bases, and 9 bases stayed unmatched. The CDR3 runs to 15 residues. Germline V gene data show CDR1 as MNHEY and CDR2 as SMNVEV (reference sequence). The CDR3 spells CASRTSFVGTGELFF. The CDR3 DNA reads as TGTGCCAGCAGGACTAGCTTTGTTGGGACCGGGGAGCTGTTTTTT.

The chain links TRBV6-6 to TRBJ1-1, with a possible D match to TRBD1 (6 bases). The CDR3 covers 11 residues. Germline assignment: CDR1 MNHNY and CDR2 SVGAGI (reference sequence). Trimming removed 7 bases at V and 8 bases at J, with 11 bases between. The CDR3 bases are TGTGCCAGCAACGGGGGCAGGGAAGCTTTCTTT. Its protein product is CASNGGREAFF.

The chain couples TRBV5-1 to TRBJ1-2; 7 nucleotides line up with TRBD1. The CDR3 has 13 amino acids. Germline loops: CDR1 SGHRS, CDR2 YFSETQ. V shed 7 bases and J 6 bases; nucleotides not matched to a gene: 9. The DNA for the CDR3 is TGCGCCAGCGGAGAAGCGACAGGGCATGGCTACACCTTC. Translation: CASGEATGHGYTF. Filled out from reference TRBV5-1 and TRBJ1-2, the complete variable domain reads KAGVTQTPRYLIKTRGQQVTLSCSPISGHRSVSWYQQTPGQGLQFLFEYFSETQRNKGNFPGRFSGRQFSNSRSEMNVSTLELGDSALYLCASGEATGHGYTFGSGTRLTVV.

The J gene is TRBJ1-6, the V gene TRBV4-3, with D perhaps TRBD1 (6 bases). This CDR3 spans 16 amino acids. Trimming shortened V by 5 bases and J by 4 bases, and 15 bases separated the two germline ends. Germline V gene data show CDR1 as LGHNA and CDR2 as YSLEER. CDR3 sequence (DNA): TGCGCCAGCAGCACCCTCGCAGGACAGTATAATTCACCCCTCCACTTT. Amino acids: CASSTLAGQYNSPLHF.

This rearrangement joins TRBV20-1 to TRBJ2-5; perhaps TRBD1 as D (6 bases). V was clipped by 0 bases and J by 2 bases, with 13 bases between them. The germline V gene encodes CDR1 DFQATT and CDR2 SNEGSKA (reference sequence). The CDR3 loop spans 15 amino acids. The CDR3 bases are TGCAGTGCTAGAGAGGGGGCAGGCCTACAAGAGACCCAGTACTTC. Translation: CSAREGAGLQETQYF.

This clonotype came up a few times. The V gene is TRBV28, the J gene TRBJ2-4; 8 nucleotides match TRBD2. V was pared by 5 bases and J by 10 bases, with 4 bases of the junction left unmatched. Germline lookup yields CDR1 MDHEN and CDR2 SYDVKM. This CDR3 has 12 amino acids. The CDR3 sequence: CASSPTSGIQYF. The CDR3 DNA reads as TGTGCCAGCAGTCCAACTAGCGGTATTCAGTACTTC.

This rearrangement joins TRBV7-2 to TRBJ2-3, with 7 bases fitting TRBD1. The CDR3 sequence is 15 residues long. Germline V gene sequence: CDR1 SGHTA, CDR2 FQGNSA. With V trimmed by 5 bases and J by 6 bases, 11 bases remained unmatched. CDR3 loop: CASSQDRFYIDTQYF. CDR3 DNA: TGTGCCAGCAGCCAGGACAGGTTTTATATCGATACGCAGTATTTT.

This clonotype was seen repeatedly, ten times or more. This chain connects TRBV15 to TRBJ1-1; 7 bases are a match to TRBD1. J lost 1 base, V lost 9 bases, and 5 bases had no gene match. Germline-derived CDR1 and CDR2 are LNHNV and YYDKDF (reference sequence). The CDR3 runs to 13 residues. CDR3 nucleotides: TGTGCCACGATGACAGGGTCGAACACTGAAGCTTTCTTT. It codes for CATMTGSNTEAFF. Supplemented by reference TRBV15 and TRBJ1-1, the full variable domain reads DAMVIQNPRYQVTQFGKPVTLSCSQTLNHNVMYWYQQKSSQAPKLLFHYYDKDFNNEADTPDNFQSRRPNTSFCFLDIRSPGLGDTAMYLCATMTGSNTEAFFGQGTRLTVV.

The sample holds a few counts of this clonotype. The rearrangement links TRBV7-2 to TRBJ2-3, with 13 bases that match TRBD2. J lost 5 bases, V lost 4 bases, and 6 bases had no gene match. The CDR3 loop spans 16 amino acids. Germline loops: CDR1 SGHTA, CDR2 FQGNSA. This CDR3 reads CASSSGTSGKGDTQYF. DNA of the CDR3: TGTGCCAGCAGCTCAGGGACTAGCGGGAAAGGAGATACGCAGTATTTT.

In nucleotides, the CDR3 is TGTGCCAGCAGTAGATTAGCGGGACTCGGCAATCAGCCCCAGCATTTT. It specifies CASSRLAGLGNQPQHF. The V and J genes are TRBV28 and TRBJ1-5; D may be TRBD1 (5 bases). The CDR3 is made up of 16 amino acids. Between the trimmed V and J ends, which lost 5 bases and 2 bases, there was a span of 16 bases. Per the germline V gene, CDR1 is MDHEN and CDR2 is SYDVKM. Drawing the rest from reference TRBV28 and TRBJ1-5, the complete variable domain is DVKVTQSSRYLVKRTGEKVFLECVQDMDHENMFWYRQDPGLGLRLIYFSYDVKMKEKGDIPEGYSVSREKKERFSLILESASTNQTSMYLCASSRLAGLGNQPQHFGDGTRLSIL.

This clonotype was observed many times. V usage is TRBV15 and J usage is TRBJ1-1; D gene uncertain. The CDR3 contains 15 residues. The V gene's germline CDR1 is LNHNV and CDR2 YYDKDF (reference sequence). V dropped 4 bases and J dropped 6 bases, with 18 bases sitting between them. The CDR3 loop is CATSTLGKNGPEAFF. The DNA of the CDR3 is TGTGCCACCAGCACACTGGGGAAGAACGGCCCTGAAGCTTTCTTT.

A single count supports this clonotype. The chain combines TRBV29-1 with TRBJ1-1; 7 nucleotides align to TRBD1. Germline V gene data show CDR1 as SQVTM and CDR2 as ANQGSEA. J was trimmed by 0 bases and V by 7 bases; bases with no gene match: 5. The CDR3 is 13 residues long. The CDR3 sequence: CSAAGQVNTEAFF. The CDR3 nucleotides read TGCAGCGCCGCCGGACAGGTGAACACTGAAGCTTTCTTT.

V usage is TRBV20-1 and J usage is TRBJ2-7; D possibly corresponds to TRBD2 (6 bases). Looked up from germline, CDR1 is DFQATT and CDR2 is SNEGSKA (reference sequence). V lost 6 bases and J 5 bases, leaving 14 bases between the germline ends. The CDR3 extends over 12 amino acids. Here the CDR3 DNA reads TGCAGTGCGCTACCGGGGGTAGACGAGCAGTACTTC. Encoded protein: CSALPGVDEQYF.

This clonotype was recorded a few times. The CDR3 DNA follows: TGCAGTGCTAGAGTATCAAGAGTTCAGCCCCAGCATTTT. It yields the protein CSARVSRVQPQHF. The chain employs TRBV20-1 and TRBJ1-5; D is ambiguous. Germline CDR1 is DFQATT and CDR2 is SNEGSKA (reference sequence). The CDR3 is 13 residues long. V shed 1 base and J shed 6 bases, with 10 bases lying between them.

The chain combines TRBV21-1 with TRBJ1-3; the tabulated D call, TRBD1, remains unverified against the DNA. TRBV21-1 is classified as a pseudogene. This CDR3 has 14 residues. In nucleotides, the CDR3 is TGTGCCAGCACCCAGGAGCCCGGAGGAAACACCATATATTTT. Its protein product is CASTQEPGGNTIYF.